A single sample is the source of the 13 T cell receptor beta chains below, sequenced in a study of blood T cell repertoires in COVID-19 (dated by TCRdb to 2019 to 2021). The library was obtained by the immunoSEQ multiplex PCR assay. What TCRdb holds here is the immuneACCESS table cut down to in-frame rearrangements. Part of the clones is not present; checked against another copy, under half of the missing clones reflect an unresolved V gene, and the others are unexplained. This sample lists about 670,000 clones; 85% to 90% were detected once. The biggest ten clones account for roughly 0.25% of the sample. Sequencing input: peripheral blood. These TCRs come from a woman aged 18-35 years with acute or convalescent COVID-19.

The chain employs TRBV7-3 and TRBJ2-6; 9 bases are shared with TRBD1. The CDR3 has 16 amino acids. Trimming took 4 bases from V and 2 from J; bases not matched to a gene: 3. The germline CDR1 and CDR2 sequences are SGHTA and FQGTGA. CDR3 sequence (DNA): TGTGCCAGCAGCTACACAGGGGGCGCTGGGGCCAACGTCCTGACTTTC. Translating it yields CASSYTGGAGANVLTF.

This clone was seen a few times. The chain recombines TRBV24-1 with TRBJ2-1, with 9 positions matching TRBD1. V shed 4 bases and J 2 bases; nucleotides not matched to a gene: 17. Germline CDR1 and CDR2: KGHDR and SFDVKD. The CDR3 loop spans 20 amino acids. DNA of the CDR3: TGTGCCACCAGTGACCCGGGACAGGGAGGCGGGGGTACGACCTACAATGAGCAGTTCTTC. Protein: CATSDPGQGGGGTTYNEQFF.

The CDR3 nucleotides are TGTGCCACCCCATTAAGGGGACAGTATAATTCACCCCTCCACTTT. Translated: CATPLRGQYNSPLHF. The J gene is TRBJ1-6, the V gene TRBV7-2; 7 nucleotides agree with TRBD1. V lost 10 bases, J lost 4 bases, and 10 bases stayed unmatched. There are 15 residues in the CDR3. In germline, CDR1 is SGHTA, CDR2 FQGNSA. Full variable domain (outside the CDR3, taken from reference TRBV7-2 and TRBJ1-6): GAGVSQSPSNKVTEKGKDVELRCDPISGHTALYWYRQSLGQGLEFLIYFQGNSAPDKSGLPSDRFSAERTGGSVSTLTIQRTQQEDSAVYLCATPLRGQYNSPLHFGNGTRLTVT.

This chain uses TRBV6-6 with TRBJ2-1; perhaps TRBD2 as D (6 bases). Germline V gene lookup returns CDR1 MNHNY and CDR2 SVGAGI (reference sequence). This CDR3 spans 15 amino acids. Trimming cost V 4 bases and J 1 base, with 11 bases left between them. This CDR3 is CASSSAAGSYNEQFF. For the CDR3, the DNA is TGTGCCAGCAGTTCGGCGGCGGGGTCCTACAATGAGCAGTTCTTC.

This clone has a single count. The chain uses TRBV7-2 and TRBJ2-7; the match to TRBD2 covers 9 bases. Germline V gene sequence: CDR1 SGHTA, CDR2 FQGNSA. The V segment lost 5 bases and the J segment 1 base; nucleotides outside the gene matches: 12. CDR3 length equals 17 residues. The CDR3 spells CASSQGGGASGSYEQYF. The CDR3 DNA is TGTGCCAGCAGCCAAGGCGGGGGGGCTAGCGGTTCCTACGAGCAGTACTTC.

This clone was counted a single time. V and J are TRBV2 and TRBJ2-1, with D uncertain. The CDR3 has 14 amino acids. CDR1 and CDR2 from the germline V gene are SNHLY and FYNNEI. V gave up 0 bases and J gave up 4 bases, with 7 bases separating them. CDR3 DNA: TGTGCCAGCAGTGAAGCGACTGAATACAATGAGCAGTTCTTC. Amino acids: CASSEATEYNEQFF.

The genes are TRBV6-5 and TRBJ1-6; the match to TRBD1 covers 7 bases. The junction had 6 bases not matched to a gene; V was cut back by 6 bases and J by 10 bases. CDR3 length: 13 residues. Per the germline V gene, CDR1 is MNHEY and CDR2 is SVGAGI. The CDR3 region is CASRATGNSPLHF. DNA of the CDR3: TGTGCCAGCAGAGCGACAGGGAACTCACCCCTCCACTTT.

This clone has only one observation. V gene TRBV6-2 or TRBV6-3 combines with J gene TRBJ2-1, with 12 bases aligning to TRBD2. The CDR3 totals 16 residues. In germline, CDR1 is MNHEY, CDR2 SVGEGT. V lost 5 bases, J lost 2 bases, and 4 bases stayed unmatched. CDR3 in amino acids: CASSPWTSGAYNEQFF. The CDR3 DNA is TGTGCCAGCAGTCCATGGACTAGCGGGGCCTACAATGAGCAGTTCTTC.

This clone was counted between two and nine times. This chain uses TRBV19 with TRBJ1-2; 8 bases fit TRBD1. The CDR3 sequence is 14 residues long. Germline V gene sequence: CDR1 LNHDA, CDR2 SQIVND (reference sequence). With 3 bases clipped from V and 11 bases from J, the junction kept 11 bases outside the gene matches. The CDR3, as DNA: TGTGCCAGTAGTATCGCTCAGGGGGCGCGGGAATACACCTTC. It specifies CASSIAQGAREYTF.

The rearrangement joins TRBV6-2 or TRBV6-3 to TRBJ1-1; 9 bases agree with TRBD1. The germline V gene encodes CDR1 MNHEY and CDR2 SVGEGT. V lost 2 bases, J lost 5 bases, and 6 bases stayed unmatched. The CDR3 is 15 residues long. CDR3 in amino acids: CASSYALTGGTEAFF. The CDR3 DNA follows: TGTGCCAGCAGTTACGCCTTGACAGGGGGTACTGAAGCTTTCTTT.

The V call is TRBV9, the J call TRBJ2-3; the match to TRBD1 covers 9 bases. V was clipped by 4 bases and J by 0 bases; unmatched bases: 3. The CDR3 loop spans 15 amino acids. Germline CDR1 reads SGDLS; CDR2 reads YYNGEE. The CDR3 nucleotides are TGTGCCAGCAGCTTAGGGACAGGGAGCACAGATACGCAGTATTTT. This codes for CASSLGTGSTDTQYF.

CDR3 amino acids: CASSQSTNTGELFF. DNA of the CDR3: TGCGCCAGCAGCCAGTCCACGAACACCGGGGAGCTGTTTTTT. The chain recombines TRBV4-3 with TRBJ2-2; D is unclear. Germline loops: CDR1 LGHNA, CDR2 YSLEER. With 3 bases removed from V and 0 bases from J, the gap between germline ends came to 5 bases. This CDR3 region has 14 residues.

The V gene is TRBV11-2, the J gene TRBJ1-6; 12 bases are a match to TRBD1. V lost 8 bases, J lost 9 bases, and 8 bases stayed unmatched. The CDR3 is 15 residues long. The germline V gene has CDR1 SGHAT and CDR2 FQNNGV. CDR3 DNA sequence: TGTGCCAGCGGACCCGGGACAGGGGGCAGTTCACCCCTCCACTTT. It encodes CASGPGTGGSSPLHF.